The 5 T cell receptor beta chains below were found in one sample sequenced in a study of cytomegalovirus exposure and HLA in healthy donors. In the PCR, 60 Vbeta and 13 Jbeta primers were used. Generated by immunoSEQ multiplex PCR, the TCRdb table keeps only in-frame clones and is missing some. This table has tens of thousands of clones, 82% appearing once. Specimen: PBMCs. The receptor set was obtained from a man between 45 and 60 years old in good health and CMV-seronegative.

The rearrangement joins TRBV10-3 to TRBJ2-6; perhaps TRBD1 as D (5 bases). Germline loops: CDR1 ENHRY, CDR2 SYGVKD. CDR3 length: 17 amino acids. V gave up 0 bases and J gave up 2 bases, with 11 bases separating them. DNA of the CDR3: TGTGCCATCAGTGAGTCAGGGGTCAGGCCTGGGGCCAACGTCCTGACTTTC. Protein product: CAISESGVRPGANVLTF.

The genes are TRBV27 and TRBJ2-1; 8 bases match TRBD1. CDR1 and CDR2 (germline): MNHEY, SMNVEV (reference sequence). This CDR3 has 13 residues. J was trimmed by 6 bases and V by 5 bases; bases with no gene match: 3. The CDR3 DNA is TGTGCCAGCAGTCTAGACAGGGGCAATGAGCAGTTCTTC. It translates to CASSLDRGNEQFF.

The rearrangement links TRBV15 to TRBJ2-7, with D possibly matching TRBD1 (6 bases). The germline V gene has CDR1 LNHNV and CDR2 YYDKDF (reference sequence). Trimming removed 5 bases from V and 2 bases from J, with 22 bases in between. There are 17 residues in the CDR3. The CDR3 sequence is CATSPPGWGTPPYEQYF. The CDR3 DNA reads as TGTGCCACCAGCCCCCCGGGGTGGGGGACACCACCCTACGAGCAGTACTTC. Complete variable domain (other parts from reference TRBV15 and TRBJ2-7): DAMVIQNPRYQVTQFGKPVTLSCSQTLNHNVMYWYQQKSSQAPKLLFHYYDKDFNNEADTPDNFQSRRPNTSFCFLDIRSPGLGDTAMYLCATSPPGWGTPPYEQYFGPGTRLTVT.

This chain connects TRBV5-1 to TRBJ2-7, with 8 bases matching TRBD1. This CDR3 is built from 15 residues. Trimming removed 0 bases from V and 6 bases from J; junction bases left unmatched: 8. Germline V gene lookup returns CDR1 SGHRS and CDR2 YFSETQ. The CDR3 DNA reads TGCGCCAGCAGCTTGGCTGGGACAGGATTAAGCGAGCAGTACTTC. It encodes CASSLAGTGLSEQYF.

The CDR3 DNA follows: TGTGCCAGCAGCCTGGACTGGCGGGAGGTACAAGAGACCCAGTACTTC. It translates to CASSLDWREVQETQYF. This chain joins TRBV9 and TRBJ2-5, with 8 bases identical to TRBD2. Per germline, CDR1 SGDLS and CDR2 YYNGEE. V lost 4 bases to trimming and J lost 2 bases; unmatched junction nucleotides: 10. The CDR3 extends over 16 amino acids.